This TCR beta chain emerged from a study of blood T cell repertoires in COVID-19. Study as a whole: The origin of the acute and convalescent COVID-19 samples was the United States, Italy and Spain.

The CDR3 is made up of 13 amino acids. V lost 5 bases and J lost 6, with 10 bases in between. Germline CDR1 and CDR2: SNHLY and FYNNEI. As handled by the study authors: Amplifying reference gene primers gave estimates of nucleated cell counts. Using immunoSEQ multiplex PCR, the repertoire was profiled, and TCRdb retains in-frame clones only, with some absent. D and trimming come from the DNA, and the V and J calls and clone size come from that table. The sample has around 150,000 clones, around 82% seen once. The V and J genes are TRBV2 and TRBJ2-2, with a weak D call TRBD2 (6 bases). The source is a woman aged 45-60 years with acute or convalescent COVID-19. The source material was peripheral blood. The CDR3 nucleotides read TGTGCCAGCAGTCCTGCTAGCGCCGGGGAGCTGTTTTTT. This encodes CASSPASAGELFF.